This TCR beta chain emerged from a study of T-cell memory formation after mild COVID-19. Study results and limitations: Memory from before infection featured some responding clones, which suggests cross-reactive memory joined. Mainly CM and EM harbored the contracting CD4+ clones; mainly EMRA harbored the CD8+ ones.

Only a few counts were recorded for this clonotype. No antigen is known for it. The CDR3 length is 15 residues. CDR1 is MNHNY and CDR2 is SVGAGI in the germline V gene (reference sequence). Deletions cut 7 bases from V and 5 bases from J, with 15 bases between. TCRalpha and TCRbeta libraries used 5'RACE with constant-segment primers and UMIs. One entry per CDR3 protein results from TCRdb running MiXCR on the 5' RACE reads. The table shows hundreds of thousands of distinct CDR3 sequences, with 15% to 20% occurring only once. V and J are TRBV6-6 and TRBJ1-6; D is unresolved. This TCR was sampled from a man between 18 and 35 years old who had mild COVID-19 (a few samples of this study predate the infection). Cell type and time point are not known. Sequenced: PBMCs or a T cell subset sorted from them (not recorded which). The CDR3 spells CASTVEGSDNSPLHF. For the CDR3, the DNA is TGTGCCAGCACTGTCGAGGGCAGTGATAATTCACCCCTCCACTTT.